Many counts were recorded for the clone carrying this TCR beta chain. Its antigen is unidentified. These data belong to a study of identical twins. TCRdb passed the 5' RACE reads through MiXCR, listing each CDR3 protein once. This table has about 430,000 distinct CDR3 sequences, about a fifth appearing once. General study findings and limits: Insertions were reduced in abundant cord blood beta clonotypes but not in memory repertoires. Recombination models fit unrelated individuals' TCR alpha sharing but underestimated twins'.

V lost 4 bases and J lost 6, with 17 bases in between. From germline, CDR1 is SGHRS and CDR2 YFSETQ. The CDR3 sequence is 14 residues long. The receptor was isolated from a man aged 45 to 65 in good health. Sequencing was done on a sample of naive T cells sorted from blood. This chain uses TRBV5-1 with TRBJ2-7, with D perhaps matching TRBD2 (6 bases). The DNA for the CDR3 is TGCGCCAGCAGCAACGACGGGACTCTCCGCGAGCAGTACTTC. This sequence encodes CASSNDGTLREQYF.